The TCR beta chain under discussion was sequenced for a study of OX40 agonist ivuxolimab in advanced cancers. Regarding the research as a whole: The costimulatory receptor OX40 (CD134) was targeted by ivuxolimab, a fully human IgG2 agonistic monoclonal antibody. Intravenous ivuxolimab was administered to patients every 2 weeks at six dose levels: 0.01, 0.1, 0.3, 1.5, 3 and 10 mg/kg. Of the roughly 51 dose-escalation patients, hepatocellular carcinoma was present in around 19, melanoma in around 15, renal cell carcinoma in 9 and head and neck cancer in 9. The dose-escalation cohort was about 83% male with a mean age of about 60 years, ranging from roughly 23 to 90. Prior anti-PD-1, anti-PD-L1 or anti-CTLA-4 therapy was permitted, and checkpoint inhibitors had been received by about two fifths of dose-escalation patients. Partial responses were achieved by three dose-escalation patients, of whom one had hepatocellular carcinoma and two had cutaneous melanoma. The purpose of peripheral TCRbeta sequencing was to test whether ivuxolimab changed TCR sequence diversity and led to clonal T-cell expansion. The paper reports the monotherapy dose-escalation portion (N ≈ 52 patients) of the phase I ivuxolimab trial. Findings and caveats that apply to the study as a whole: Antigen specificity was not determined for the clonally expanded peripheral T cells. Low levels of normalized T-cell clonal expansion were also seen in some patients who did not respond. Partial responders in the 0.1-3.0 mg/kg groups had among the lowest normalized peripheral clonal expansion, especially among CD8+ T cells. At doses from 0.1 to 3.0 mg/kg, clonal expansion was seen in both CD4+ and CD8+ blood T cells between baseline and week 6. After ivuxolimab, more expanded clones were found on average in CD8+ T cells than in CD4+ T cells.

As concerns this clone: It lacks a known antigen. Per-nucleotide qualities are absent, and no much larger clonotype sits a single base away.

Spanning cysteine to phenylalanine, the CDR3 consists of 14 amino acids. The only DNA kept is the CDR3, 42 bases in frame from the first base. CDR1 and CDR2 (SGHRS, YFSETQ) derive from the germline V gene. Between the V and J ends, shortened by 0 bases and 4 bases respectively, the junction contains 9 bases. Genomic DNA was extracted from sorted cells for sequencing of the TCRbeta CDR3 region. The immunoSEQ Assay was used for sequencing of TCRbeta CDR3 regions. Drawn from immuneACCESS, this table holds only the in-frame rearrangements with V and J called that TCRdb kept. Clones are partly lost; checked studies trace under half to an unresolved V gene and leave the rest unexplained. The sample includes approximately 74,000 clones, with about nine tenths observed a single time. In total, the top ten clones hold 0.25% to 0.3% of the sample. Patients with a history of autoimmune disease or receiving systemic immunosuppression were excluded from the trial. In every dose cohort, peripheral blood was drawn for TCR sequencing at baseline, cycle 4 day 1, and cycle 7 day 1. The samples were drawn from a first-in-human, open-label, multicenter phase I dose-escalation trial of ivuxolimab. The trial enrolled adults with locally advanced or metastatic head and neck squamous cell, hepatocellular, melanoma or renal cell carcinoma. Before TCR sequencing, CD4+ and CD8+ T cells were separately sorted from peripheral blood.

The receptor's source is an adult with an advanced solid tumor such as melanoma, head and neck, liver or kidney cancer. The sequence joins TRBV5-1 to TRBJ2-3, with a weak D call of TRBD2 (5 bases match). Sequencing was performed on CD4+ or CD8+ T cells sorted from blood, taken in a trial of the OX40 agonist ivuxolimab. The sequence in DNA is TGCGCCAGCAGCTTGGGCGGGTTCCCAGATACGCAGTATTTT. This translates into CASSLGGFPDTQYF.